In its sample, the clone carrying this T cell receptor (beta chain) was seen a few times. This sample was included in a study of CD8 T cells in ankylosing spondylitis. Using its own MiXCR run on the 5' RACE reads, TCRdb lists one record per CDR3 protein. Among roughly 120,000 distinct CDR3 sequences listed, approximately 15% were seen once. The CDR3 has 15 amino acids. The germline V gene has CDR1 ENHRY and CDR2 SYGVKD. Trimming cost V 3 bases and J 1 base, with 9 bases left between them. The chain has TRBV10-3 and TRBJ2-2; no reliable D call. Sequenced material: blood, either unsorted or a sorted T cell fraction (not recorded which). The receptor comes from a female donor with ankylosing spondylitis or in good health (not recorded which). CDR3 sequence: CAISDTPLNTGELFF. CDR3 in DNA: TGTGCCATCAGTGATACTCCTTTGAACACCGGGGAGCTGTTTTTT.